Sequencing of this T cell receptor beta chain was carried out in a study of early T cells in non-severe SARS-CoV-2 infection. TCRdb re-derived calls from the 5' RACE reads in MiXCR, one entry per CDR3 protein. The sample has about 39,000 distinct CDR3 sequences; around 5.8% are singletons. The table lists this clonotype with many counts. The V end lost 1 base, the J end lost 8 bases, and 8 bases lay between the germline ends. The CDR3 is made up of 12 amino acids. The chain carries TRBV12-3 or TRBV12-4 and TRBJ1-1; D is unclear. This clonotype was sampled from an adult who was a healthcare worker with PCR-confirmed SARS-CoV-2 infection or an uninfected control (not recorded which). Specimen: whole blood, collected at baseline. CDR3 residues: CASSLGSREAFF. Here the CDR3 DNA reads TGTGCCAGCAGTTTAGGGTCCAGGGAAGCTTTCTTT.